This T cell receptor (beta chain) comes out of a study of identical twins. This CDR3 is 16 amino acids long. The germline V and J ends were trimmed by 0 bases and 1 base, with 14 bases remaining between them. Per germline, CDR1 SGHRS and CDR2 YFSETQ. One entry per CDR3 protein results from TCRdb running MiXCR on the 5' RACE reads. This sample carries 450,000 to 650,000 distinct CDR3 sequences, over 8.5% of them seen once, and the ten largest clones take more than 2.5%. This clonotype came up a few times. These data were also filed under a second study, of yellow fever vaccine responses in identical twins.

Input material: PBMCs. The V gene is TRBV5-1, the J gene TRBJ2-7, with D perhaps TRBD1 (5 bases). The origin of this receptor is a woman in her late teens or twenties in good health. The CDR3 here is CASSLEGQGISYEQYF. In DNA, the CDR3 is TGCGCCAGCAGCTTGGAGGGCCAGGGCATTTCCTACGAGCAGTACTTC.